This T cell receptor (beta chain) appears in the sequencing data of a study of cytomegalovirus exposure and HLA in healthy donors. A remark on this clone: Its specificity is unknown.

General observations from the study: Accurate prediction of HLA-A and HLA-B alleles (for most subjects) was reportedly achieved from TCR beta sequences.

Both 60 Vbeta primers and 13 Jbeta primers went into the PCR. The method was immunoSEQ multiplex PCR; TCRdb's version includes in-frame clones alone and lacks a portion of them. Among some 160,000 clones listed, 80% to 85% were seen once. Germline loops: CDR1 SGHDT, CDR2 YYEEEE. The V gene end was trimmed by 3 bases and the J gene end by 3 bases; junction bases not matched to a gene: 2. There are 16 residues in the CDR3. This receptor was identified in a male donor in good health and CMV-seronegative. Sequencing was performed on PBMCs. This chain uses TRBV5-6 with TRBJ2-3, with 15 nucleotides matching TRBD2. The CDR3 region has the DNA TGTGCCAGCAGCTGGACTAGCGGGGGGGGGACAGATACGCAGTATTTT. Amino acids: CASSWTSGGGTDTQYF.